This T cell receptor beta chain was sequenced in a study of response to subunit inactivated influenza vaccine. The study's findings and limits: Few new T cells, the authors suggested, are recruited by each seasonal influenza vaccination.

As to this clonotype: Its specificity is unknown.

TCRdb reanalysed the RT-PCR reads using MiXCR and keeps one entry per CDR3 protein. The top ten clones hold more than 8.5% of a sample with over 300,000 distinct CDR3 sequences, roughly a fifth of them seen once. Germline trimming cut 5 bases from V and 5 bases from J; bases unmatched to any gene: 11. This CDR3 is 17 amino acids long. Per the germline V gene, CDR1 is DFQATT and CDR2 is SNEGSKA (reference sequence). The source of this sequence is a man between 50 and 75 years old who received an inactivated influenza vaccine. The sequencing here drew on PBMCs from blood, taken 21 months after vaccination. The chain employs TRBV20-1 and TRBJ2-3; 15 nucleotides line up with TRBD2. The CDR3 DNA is TGCAGTGCTCCAACCGGGACTAGCGGGGGGTGGGGAGATACGCAGTATTTT. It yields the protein CSAPTGTSGGWGDTQYF.